This TCR beta chain was captured in a study of blood T cell repertoires in COVID-19 (dated by TCRdb to 2020 to 2021). In the study overall: Samples covering the acute and convalescent phases of COVID-19 were provided by collaborators in the United States, Italy and Spain. The material from the prospective study consisted of cDNA or gDNA derived from T cells, B-cell-depleted T cells, or PBMCs. Subjects who had been exposed to COVID-19, were actively infected with it, or had recovered from it provided the deeply sampled blood TCRbeta repertoires that made up the dataset. The repertoires were released in a freely available public database intended as a resource for research on the immune response to SARS-CoV-2. Where available, HLA class I and class II types were obtained from metadata supplied by the sample provider rather than from assay-based typing. A de-identified subject ID, COVID-19 status, age in years and sex were almost always included in the sample metadata. Samples came from the ongoing ImmuneRACE study (first 160 participants) plus 1,254 subjects from 6 global collaborators.

At one collaborating source in Seattle, patients were enrolled during active infection and were followed longitudinally through the course of disease. Collaborating institutions collected whole blood in K2EDTA tubes following their own protocols. For TCRbeta analysis, collaborators shipped samples as frozen whole blood, isolated PBMCs, or DNA extracted from either of those sample types. On the study overall, not on this receptor specifically: How much clinical and demographic metadata was included differed by source and by participant, and the metadata was provided uncurated.

TCRbeta CDR3 regions were amplified from genomic DNA using the immunoSEQ Assay, a bias-controlled multiplex PCR. Under the source paper's analysis protocol: The number of nucleated cells in each sample was estimated from the amplification of reference gene primers within the assay. To quantify the absolute abundance of each unique TCRbeta CDR3 rearrangement, sequence reads were collapsed and filtered. For each sample, productive Simpson clonality was calculated by taking the square root of Simpson's diversity index across productive rearrangements. TCRdb provides this immuneACCESS table in a form limited to in-frame rearrangements. Some clones are lacking; in checked studies, under half of them reflect an unresolved V gene, and why the rest are absent is not known. V, J and clone size are those of that table, while D and trimming were read from the DNA. The table for this sample lists approximately 250,000 clones; 86% of them were counted only once. Less than 15% of the sample is in the top ten clones.

This clone was recorded once. The specificity of this receptor is unknown. There are no base qualities to consult, and no much larger clone falls within one base. The germline V gene specifies LGHNA as CDR1 and YSLEER as CDR2. The CDR3 sequence holds 15 residues, the cysteine and phenylalanine included. Left in the record is the CDR3 DNA by itself, 45 bases read in frame from the first base. The germline V end is reduced by 4 bases and the J end by 3 bases; junction bases left unmatched: 7. Recombination joined TRBV4-3 with TRBJ2-7, and 9 junctional nucleotides match TRBD1. This sequence was found in a woman in her 70s with COVID-19, enrolled during active disease. Sequenced input: peripheral blood. The CDR3 reads CASSPRDRDLYEQYF. The DNA sequence reads TGCGCCAGCAGCCCCCGGGACAGGGACCTCTACGAGCAGTACTTC.